Listed here are 7 T cell receptor beta chains from one sample, sequenced in a study of T cells in Graves' hyperthyroidism and ophthalmopathy. TCR beta CDR3 sequences were amplified from RNA transcripts. A first-round RT-PCR of the TCR CDR3 used the HTBI primer set. TCRdb passed the multiplex PCR reads through MiXCR, listing each CDR3 protein once. This table has a few hundred thousand distinct CDR3 sequences, 15% to 19% appearing once. The sequenced sample was blood. The receptors derive from a woman aged 18-29 years with Graves' hyperthyroidism.

This clonotype showed up many times. The rearrangement links TRBV19 to TRBJ2-3, with 7 bases that match TRBD2. The J segment lost 3 bases and the V segment lost 7 bases, leaving 7 bases of the junction unmatched. The CDR3 covers 14 residues. The germline V gene has CDR1 LNHDA and CDR2 SQIVND (reference sequence). The CDR3 protein is CASTPGLSTDTQYF. DNA for the CDR3: TGTGCCAGTACTCCGGGACTATCAACAGATACGCAGTATTTT.

The rearrangement links TRBV7-2 to TRBJ1-5; D uncertain. Germline CDR1 is SGHTA and CDR2 is FQGNSA. The CDR3 spans 12 residues. Deletions cut 5 bases from V and 5 bases from J, with 7 bases between. As DNA, the CDR3 is TGTGCCAGCAGCGGTAACTATCAGCCCCAGCATTTT. Protein sequence: CASSGNYQPQHF. The full variable domain, completed using reference TRBV7-2 and TRBJ1-5, is GAGVSQSPSNKVTEKGKDVELRCDPISGHTALYWYRQSLGQGLEFLIYFQGNSAPDKSGLPSDRFSAERTGGSVSTLTIQRTQQEDSAVYLCASSGNYQPQHFGDGTRLSIL.

This clonotype has ten or more counts. This chain joins TRBV30 and TRBJ1-4, with D uncertain. The V end lost 2 bases, the J end lost 0 bases, and 10 bases lay between the germline ends. The CDR3 contains 15 residues. Germline-derived CDR1 and CDR2 are GTSNPN and SVGIG (reference sequence). The CDR3 sequence: CAWSKTSATNEKLFF. CDR3 nucleotide sequence: TGTGCCTGGAGTAAGACGTCGGCAACTAATGAAAAACTGTTTTTT.

The sample holds many counts of this clonotype. The rearrangement joins TRBV28 to TRBJ1-5, with 12 bases that match TRBD1. This CDR3 spans 16 amino acids. V was pared by 5 bases and J by 7 bases, with 9 bases of the junction left unmatched. Germline V gene lookup returns CDR1 MDHEN and CDR2 SYDVKM. CDR3 coding DNA: TGTGCCAGCAGTCCTCCCCCCGGGACAGGGGGCCAGCCCCAGCATTTT. It codes for CASSPPPGTGGQPQHF.

This clonotype was observed many times. The chain is built from TRBV28 and TRBJ1-2; TRBD1 might be the D (6 bases). Trimming removed 8 bases at V and 2 bases at J, with 12 bases between. There are 13 residues in the CDR3. Germline V gives CDR1 MDHEN, CDR2 SYDVKM. The CDR3 DNA reads TGTGCCAGCCGCAAGGACAGCAACTATGGCTACACCTTC. It is translated as CASRKDSNYGYTF.

V gene TRBV2 combines with J gene TRBJ2-2; 7 nucleotides match TRBD2. V gave up 10 bases and J gave up 3 bases; unmatched junction bases: 11. The CDR3 is 15 amino acids. Germline V CDR1 and CDR2: SNHLY, FYNNEI. The CDR3 region is CATPRERDYTGELFF. CDR3 coding DNA: TGTGCCACCCCTAGGGAGCGGGATTACACCGGGGAGCTGTTTTTT.

The chain couples TRBV3-1 to TRBJ1-2, with 8 bases fitting TRBD1. J lost 4 bases, V lost 0 bases, and 4 bases had no gene match. Germline values: CDR1 LGHDT, CDR2 YNNKEL (reference sequence). The CDR3 length is 15 residues. CDR3 protein: CASSQDGQGRYGYTF. The CDR3 coding sequence is TGTGCCAGCAGCCAAGATGGACAGGGCCGCTATGGCTACACCTTC.